This TCR beta chain is from a study of cytomegalovirus exposure and HLA in healthy donors. PCR involved 60 Vbeta and 13 Jbeta primers. Sequenced by immunoSEQ multiplex PCR; TCRdb stores in-frame clones only, minus some. The data hold about 140,000 clones, with 75% to 85% observed a single time. This CDR3 contains 14 residues. V lost 6 bases, J lost 8 bases, and 14 bases lay in between. The germline V gene has CDR1 MRHNA and CDR2 SNTAGT. Regarding the study as a whole: Association of a missense DCLRE1C variant with TCR beta V- and J-gene trimming was reported in a later analysis.

Turning to this clone: Its antigen is as yet unknown.

The TCR was taken from a man aged 50-60 years in good health and CMV-seronegative. The V call is TRBV6-4, the J call TRBJ1-6; a weak D match, TRBD1 (6 bases). The sequenced sample was PBMCs. CDR3 protein: CASRTGTWDSPLHF. The CDR3 bases are TGTGCCAGCAGAACCGGGACATGGGATTCACCCCTCCACTTT.